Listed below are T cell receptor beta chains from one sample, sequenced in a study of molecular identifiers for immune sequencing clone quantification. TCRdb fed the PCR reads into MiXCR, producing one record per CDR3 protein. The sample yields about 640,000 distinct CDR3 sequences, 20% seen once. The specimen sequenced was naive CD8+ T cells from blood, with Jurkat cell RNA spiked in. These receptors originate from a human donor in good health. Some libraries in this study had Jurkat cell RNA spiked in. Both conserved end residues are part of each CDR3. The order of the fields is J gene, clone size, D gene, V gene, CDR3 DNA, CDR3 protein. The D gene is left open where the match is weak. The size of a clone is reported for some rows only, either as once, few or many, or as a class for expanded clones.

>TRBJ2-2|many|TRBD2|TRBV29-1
TGCAGCGTTGAACCCGCTAGCGGGGGGAACACCGGGGAGCTGTTTTTT
CSVEPASGGNTGELFF
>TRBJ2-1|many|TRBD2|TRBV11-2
TGTGCCAGCAGCTTGGGGGGGGGACTAGCCCTCTTCAATGAGCAGTTCTTC
CASSLGGGLALFNEQFF
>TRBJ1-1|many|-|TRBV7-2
TGTGCCAGCAGCTTAACAGGGTTAAGGACTGAAGCTTTCTTT
CASSLTGLRTEAFF
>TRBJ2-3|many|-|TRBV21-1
TGTGCCAGCGTGGCTAGCGGGGGGCCAGATACGCAGTATTTT
CASVASGGPDTQYF
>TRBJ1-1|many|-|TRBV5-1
TGCGCCAGCAGCTTGTCGTCGTCAATGAACACTGAAGCTTTCTTT
CASSLSSSMNTEAFF
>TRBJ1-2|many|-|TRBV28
TGTGCCAGCAGTCCCTATGCGGGGGCGAGCTATGGCTACACCTTC
CASSPYAGASYGYTF
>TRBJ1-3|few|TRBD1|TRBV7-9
TGTGCCAGCAGCTTAGCGCCAGACAGGGTAATATATTTT
CASSLAPDRVIYF
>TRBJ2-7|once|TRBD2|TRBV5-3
TGTGCCAGCAGCTCCACCAAGGGACTAGCGAGCTCCTACGAGCAGTACTTC
CASSSTKGLASSYEQYF
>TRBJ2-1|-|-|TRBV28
TGTGCCAGCAGTTTACAGGACTTTGTTAAAAGCTCCTACAATGAGCAGTTCTTC
CASSLQDFVKSSYNEQFF
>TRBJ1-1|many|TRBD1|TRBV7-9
TGTGCCAGCAGCTCATCAGGGGGCAGGCGAACTGAAGCTTTCTTT
CASSSSGGRRTEAFF
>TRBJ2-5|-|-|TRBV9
TGTGCCAGCAGCGTAGGTGCCAGGCAAGAGACCCAGTACTTC
CASSVGARQETQYF
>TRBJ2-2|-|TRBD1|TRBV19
TGTGCCAGTAGCCTTGGCAGGGGGTACACCGGGGAGCTGTTTTTT
CASSLGRGYTGELFF
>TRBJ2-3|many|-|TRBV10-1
TGCGCCAGCAGTGACCTAGGCGCAGATACGCAGTATTTT
CASSDLGADTQYF
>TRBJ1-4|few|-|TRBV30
TGTGCCTGGAGCCCCAGCGGAAAACTGTTTTTT
CAWSPSGKLFF
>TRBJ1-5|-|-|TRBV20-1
TGCAGTGCCGGGGGTAATAGCAATCAGCCCCAGCATTTT
CSAGGNSNQPQHF
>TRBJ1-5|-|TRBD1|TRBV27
TGTGCCAGCGCCGGGACAGGGGGCAATCAGCCCCAGCATTTT
CASAGTGGNQPQHF
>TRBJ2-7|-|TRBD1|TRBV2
TGTGCCAGCAGGGGGACAGTAACCTACGAGCAGTACTTC
CASRGTVTYEQYF
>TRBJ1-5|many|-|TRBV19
TGTGCCAGCAGCGGGGGCAATCAGCCCCAGCATTTT
CASSGGNQPQHF
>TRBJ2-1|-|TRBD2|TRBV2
TGTGCCAGCAGTGTAGCGGGTCCCTACAATGGGCAGTTCTTC
CASSVAGPYNGQFF
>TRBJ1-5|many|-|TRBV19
TGTGCCAGTAGTATTATTCGAGGGTTGCGCAATCAGCCCCAGCATTTT
CASSIIRGLRNQPQHF
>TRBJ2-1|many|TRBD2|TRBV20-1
TGCAGTGCTAGGTCCACTAGCGGGAGAAAGGGTGAGCAGTTCTTC
CSARSTSGRKGEQFF
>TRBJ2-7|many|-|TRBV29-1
TGCAGCTCCCGAACCCAGGGGGGCGAGCAGTACTTC
CSSRTQGGEQYF
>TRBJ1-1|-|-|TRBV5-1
TGCGCCAGCAGCTCGGAGTCGGCAGGGGCTGTGGTTTTTGGCACTGAAGCTTTCTTT
CASSSESAGAVVFGTEAFF
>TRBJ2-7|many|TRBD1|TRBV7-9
TGTGCCAGCAGCATAGACAGGGGGTACGAGCAGTACTTC
CASSIDRGYEQYF
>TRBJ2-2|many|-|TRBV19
TGTGCCAGTAGTTTTGGATACACCGGGGAGCTGTTTTTT
CASSFGYTGELFF
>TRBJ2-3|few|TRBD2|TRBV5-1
TGCGCCAGCAGCTTGGTGGGGGGGTTCACAGATACGCAGTATTTT
CASSLVGGFTDTQYF
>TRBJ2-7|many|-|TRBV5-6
TGTGCCAGCAGCTTGGCTTCGAACTCCTACGAGCAGTACTTC
CASSLASNSYEQYF
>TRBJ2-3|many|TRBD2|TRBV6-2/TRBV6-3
TGTGCCAGCAGTTACTTGACCGGGACTAGCGGGTACACAGATACGCAGTATTTT
CASSYLTGTSGYTDTQYF
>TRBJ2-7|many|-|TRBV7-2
TGTGCCAGCAGCTTATATCCTCGGTACGAGCAGTACTTC
CASSLYPRYEQYF
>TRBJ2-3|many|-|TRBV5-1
TGCGCCAGCAGCTTGGGACTTTTGGGAGTCCCCACAGATACGCAGTATTTT
CASSLGLLGVPTDTQYF
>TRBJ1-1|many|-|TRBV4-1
TGCGCCAGCAGCCAAGCGGGGTTCGACACTGAAGCTTTCTTT
CASSQAGFDTEAFF
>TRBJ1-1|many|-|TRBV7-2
TGTGCCAGCATCCTACGCGGGACTGAAGCTTTCTTT
CASILRGTEAFF
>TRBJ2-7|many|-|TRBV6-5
TGTGCCAGCAGTTACTCTGCTGGGGGCGGCGAGCAGTACTTC
CASSYSAGGGEQYF
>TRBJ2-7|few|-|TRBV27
TGTGCCAGCAGTTTAAACGGCAGCCCCTACGAGCAGTACTTC
CASSLNGSPYEQYF
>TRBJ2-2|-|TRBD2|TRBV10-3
TGTGCCATCAGCGGGGTGGGACTAGCCGCCCTCGCGAACACCGGGGAGCTGTTTTTT
CAISGVGLAALANTGELFF
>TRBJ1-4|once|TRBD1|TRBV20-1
TGCAGTTACAGGGGTGCGACTAATGAAAAACTGTTTTTT
CSYRGATNEKLFF
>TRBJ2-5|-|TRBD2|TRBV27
TGTGCCAGCAGTATCCACTACGGGGGTAGCGGGAGCCAAGAGACCCAGTACTTC
CASSIHYGGSGSQETQYF
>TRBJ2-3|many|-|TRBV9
TGTGCCAGCAGCGTAGACGGCGCTAGAGATACGCAGTATTTT
CASSVDGARDTQYF
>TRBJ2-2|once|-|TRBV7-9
TGTGCCAGCAGCCCAAAACGAGGGGAGACCGGGAACACCGGGGAGCTGTTTTTT
CASSPKRGETGNTGELFF
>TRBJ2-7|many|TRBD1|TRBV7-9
TGTGCCAGCAGCTCGCCGGGGACAGCTAGCTCCTACGAGCAGTACTTC
CASSSPGTASSYEQYF
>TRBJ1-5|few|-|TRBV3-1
TGTGCCAGCAGCCAAGACTACAATGGCAATCGGCCCCAGCATTTT
CASSQDYNGNRPQHF
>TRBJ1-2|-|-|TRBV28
-
CASTPRVGGGAGYGYIF
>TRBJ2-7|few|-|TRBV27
TGTGCCAGCAGTTTATTTGCCCTCAGCTACGAGCAGTACTTC
CASSLFALSYEQYF